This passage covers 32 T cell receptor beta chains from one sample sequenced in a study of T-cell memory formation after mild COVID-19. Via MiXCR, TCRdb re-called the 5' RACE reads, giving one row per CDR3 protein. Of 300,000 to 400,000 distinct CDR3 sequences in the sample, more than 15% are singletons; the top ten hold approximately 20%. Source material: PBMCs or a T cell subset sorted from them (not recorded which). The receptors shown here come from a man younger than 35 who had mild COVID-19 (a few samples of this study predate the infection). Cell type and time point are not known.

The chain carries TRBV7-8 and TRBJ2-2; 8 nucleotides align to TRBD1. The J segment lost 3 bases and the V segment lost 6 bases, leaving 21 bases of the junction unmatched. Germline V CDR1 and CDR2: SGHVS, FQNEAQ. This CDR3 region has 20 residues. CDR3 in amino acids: CASRLRTGRGLRLDTGELFF. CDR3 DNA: TGTGCCAGCAGATTAAGAACAGGCAGGGGGCTGCGTTTAGACACCGGGGAGCTGTTTTTT.

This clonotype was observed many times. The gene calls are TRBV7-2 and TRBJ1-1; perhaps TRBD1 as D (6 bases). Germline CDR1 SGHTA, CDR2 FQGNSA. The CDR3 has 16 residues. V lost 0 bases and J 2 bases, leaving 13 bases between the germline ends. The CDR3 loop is CASSLARRGANTEAFF. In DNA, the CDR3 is TGTGCCAGCAGCTTAGCAAGGCGGGGGGCAAACACTGAAGCTTTCTTT.

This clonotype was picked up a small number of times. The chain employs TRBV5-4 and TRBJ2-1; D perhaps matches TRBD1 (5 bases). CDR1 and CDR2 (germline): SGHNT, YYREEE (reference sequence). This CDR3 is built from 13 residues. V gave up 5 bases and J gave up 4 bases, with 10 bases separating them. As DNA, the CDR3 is TGTGCCAGCAGGCAAACAGGTTACAATGAGCAGTTCTTC. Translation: CASRQTGYNEQFF. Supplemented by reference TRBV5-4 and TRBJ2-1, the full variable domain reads ETGVTQSPTHLIKTRGQQVTLRCSSQSGHNTVSWYQQALGQGPQFIFQYYREEENGRGNFPPRFSGLQFPNYSSELNVNALELDDSALYLCASRQTGYNEQFFGPGTRLTVL.

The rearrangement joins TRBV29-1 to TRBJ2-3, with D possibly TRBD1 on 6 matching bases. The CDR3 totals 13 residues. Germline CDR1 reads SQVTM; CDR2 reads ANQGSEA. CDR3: CSGAGVLTDTQYF. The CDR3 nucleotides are TGCAGTGGGGCAGGGGTCCTCACAGATACGCAGTATTTT.

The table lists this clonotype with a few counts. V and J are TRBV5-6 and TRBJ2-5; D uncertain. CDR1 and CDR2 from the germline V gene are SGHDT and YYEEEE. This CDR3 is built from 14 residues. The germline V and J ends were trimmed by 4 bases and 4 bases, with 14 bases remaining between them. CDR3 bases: TGTGCCAGCAGCACGAGCAAGGTTCGAGAGACCCAGTACTTC. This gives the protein CASSTSKVRETQYF.

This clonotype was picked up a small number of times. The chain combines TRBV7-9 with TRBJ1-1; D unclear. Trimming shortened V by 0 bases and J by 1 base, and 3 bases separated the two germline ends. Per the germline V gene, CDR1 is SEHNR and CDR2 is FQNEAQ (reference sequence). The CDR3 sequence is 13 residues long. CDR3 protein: CASSLAWNTEAFF. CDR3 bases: TGTGCCAGCAGCTTAGCTTGGAACACTGAAGCTTTCTTT.

The CDR3 nucleotides are TGTGCCAGCAGCTCCGACAGGGGCGATGAGCAGTTCTTC. It translates to CASSSDRGDEQFF. The chain recombines TRBV12-3 or TRBV12-4 with TRBJ2-1, with 8 nucleotides matching TRBD1. V was clipped by 6 bases and J by 8 bases; unmatched bases: 6. The CDR3 length is 13 residues.

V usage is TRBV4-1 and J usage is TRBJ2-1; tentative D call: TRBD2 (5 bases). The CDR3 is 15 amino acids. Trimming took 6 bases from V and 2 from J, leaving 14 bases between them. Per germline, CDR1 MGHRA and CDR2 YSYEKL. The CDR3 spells CASSGGPGTYNEQFF. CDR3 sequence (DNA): TGCGCCAGCAGTGGTGGGCCGGGAACCTACAATGAGCAGTTCTTC.

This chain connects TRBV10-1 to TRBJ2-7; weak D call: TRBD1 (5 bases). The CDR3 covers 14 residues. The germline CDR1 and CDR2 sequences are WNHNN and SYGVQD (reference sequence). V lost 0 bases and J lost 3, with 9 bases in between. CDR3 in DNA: TGCGCCAGCAGTGAGTCGATCACAGGCTACGAGCAGTACTTC. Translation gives CASSESITGYEQYF.

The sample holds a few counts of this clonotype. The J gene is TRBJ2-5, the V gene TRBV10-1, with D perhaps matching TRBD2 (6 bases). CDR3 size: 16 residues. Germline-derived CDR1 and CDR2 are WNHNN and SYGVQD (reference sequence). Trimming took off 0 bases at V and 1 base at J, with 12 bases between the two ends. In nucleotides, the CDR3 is TGCGCCAGCAGTGAGTCAAGCGGGCTAATCCAAGAGACCCAGTACTTC. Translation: CASSESSGLIQETQYF.

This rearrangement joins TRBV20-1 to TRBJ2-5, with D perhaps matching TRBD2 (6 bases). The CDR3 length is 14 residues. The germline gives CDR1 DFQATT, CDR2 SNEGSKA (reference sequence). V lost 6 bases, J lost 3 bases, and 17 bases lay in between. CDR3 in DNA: TGCAGTGCAGCTGGGGCGGGGCTCGAAGAGACCCAGTACTTC. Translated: CSAAGAGLEETQYF.

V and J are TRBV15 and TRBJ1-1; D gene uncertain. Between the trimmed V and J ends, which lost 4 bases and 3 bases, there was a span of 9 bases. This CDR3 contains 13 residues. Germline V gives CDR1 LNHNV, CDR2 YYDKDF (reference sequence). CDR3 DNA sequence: TGTGCCACCAGCACCAGCCTGTACACTGAAGCTTTCTTT. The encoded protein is CATSTSLYTEAFF.

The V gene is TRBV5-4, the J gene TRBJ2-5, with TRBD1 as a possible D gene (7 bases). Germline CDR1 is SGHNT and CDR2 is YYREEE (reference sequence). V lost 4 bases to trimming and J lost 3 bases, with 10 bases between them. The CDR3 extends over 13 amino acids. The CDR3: CASSGGTEETQYF. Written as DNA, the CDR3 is TGTGCCAGCAGCGGGGGGACAGAAGAGACCCAGTACTTC. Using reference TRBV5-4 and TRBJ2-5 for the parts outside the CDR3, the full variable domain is ETGVTQSPTHLIKTRGQQVTLRCSSQSGHNTVSWYQQALGQGPQFIFQYYREEENGRGNFPPRFSGLQFPNYSSELNVNALELDDSALYLCASSGGTEETQYFGPGTRLLVL.

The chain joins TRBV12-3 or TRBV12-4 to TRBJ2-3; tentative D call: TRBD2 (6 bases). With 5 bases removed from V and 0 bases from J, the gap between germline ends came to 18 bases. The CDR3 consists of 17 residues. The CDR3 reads CASSGGTLSASTDTQYF. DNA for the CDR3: TGTGCCAGCAGTGGGGGGACCCTCTCTGCTAGCACAGATACGCAGTATTTT.

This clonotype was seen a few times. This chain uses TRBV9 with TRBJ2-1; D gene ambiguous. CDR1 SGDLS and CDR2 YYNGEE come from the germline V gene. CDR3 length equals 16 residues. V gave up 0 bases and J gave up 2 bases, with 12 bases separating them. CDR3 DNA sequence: TGTGCCAGCAGCGTAGGGGGTGCCCGAACCTACAATGAGCAGTTCTTC. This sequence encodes CASSVGGARTYNEQFF.

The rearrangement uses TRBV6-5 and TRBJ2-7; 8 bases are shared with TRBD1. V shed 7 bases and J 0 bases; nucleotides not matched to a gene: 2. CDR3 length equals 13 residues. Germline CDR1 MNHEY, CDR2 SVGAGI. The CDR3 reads CASKTGGSYEQYF. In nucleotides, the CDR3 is TGTGCCAGCAAAACAGGGGGCTCCTACGAGCAGTACTTC.

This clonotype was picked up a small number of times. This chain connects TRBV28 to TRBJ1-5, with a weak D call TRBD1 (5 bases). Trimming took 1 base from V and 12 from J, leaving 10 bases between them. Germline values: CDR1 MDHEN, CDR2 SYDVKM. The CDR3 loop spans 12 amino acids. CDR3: CASSLFQGRQHF. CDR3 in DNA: TGTGCCAGCAGTTTATTTCAGGGACGCCAGCATTTT.

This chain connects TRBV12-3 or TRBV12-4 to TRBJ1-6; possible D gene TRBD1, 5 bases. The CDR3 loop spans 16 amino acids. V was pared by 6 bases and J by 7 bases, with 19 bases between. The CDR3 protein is CASSQNTGTLNSPLHF. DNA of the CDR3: TGTGCCAGCAGCCAAAATACCGGGACGCTCAATTCACCCCTCCACTTT.

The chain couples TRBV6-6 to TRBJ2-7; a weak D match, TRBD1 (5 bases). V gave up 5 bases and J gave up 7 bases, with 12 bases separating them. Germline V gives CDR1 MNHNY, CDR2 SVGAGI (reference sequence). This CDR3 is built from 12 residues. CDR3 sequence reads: CASSRTRWEQYF. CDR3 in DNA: TGTGCCAGCAGTCGGACAAGGTGGGAGCAGTACTTC.

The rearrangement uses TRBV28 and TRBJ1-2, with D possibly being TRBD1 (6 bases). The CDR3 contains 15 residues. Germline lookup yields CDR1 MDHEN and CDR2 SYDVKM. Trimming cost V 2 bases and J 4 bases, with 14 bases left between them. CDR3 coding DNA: TGTGCCAGCAGTTTAAGTTACGGGGGCGTCTATGGCTACACCTTC. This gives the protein CASSLSYGGVYGYTF.

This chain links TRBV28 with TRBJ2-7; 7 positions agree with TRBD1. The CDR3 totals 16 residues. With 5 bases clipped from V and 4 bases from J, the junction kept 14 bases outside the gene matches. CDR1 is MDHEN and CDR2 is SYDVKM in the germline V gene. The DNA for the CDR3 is TGTGCCAGCAGTCCGGCCCCTGGGACAGAAGTGTACGAGCAGTACGTC. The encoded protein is CASSPAPGTEVYEQYV.

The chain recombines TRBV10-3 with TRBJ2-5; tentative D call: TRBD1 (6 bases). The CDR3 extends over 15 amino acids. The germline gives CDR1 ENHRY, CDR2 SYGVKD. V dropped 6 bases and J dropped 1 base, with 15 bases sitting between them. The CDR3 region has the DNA TGTGCCATCAGCCCGTTGGACAGCGCCCAAGAGACCCAGTACTTC. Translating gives CAISPLDSAQETQYF.

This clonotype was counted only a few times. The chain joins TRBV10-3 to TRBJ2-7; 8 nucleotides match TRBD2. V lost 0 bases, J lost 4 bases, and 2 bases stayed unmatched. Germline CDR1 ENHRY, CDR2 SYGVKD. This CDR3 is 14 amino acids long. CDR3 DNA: TGTGCCATCAGTGAGTCGACGGGAGGGTACGAGCAGTACTTC. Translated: CAISESTGGYEQYF.

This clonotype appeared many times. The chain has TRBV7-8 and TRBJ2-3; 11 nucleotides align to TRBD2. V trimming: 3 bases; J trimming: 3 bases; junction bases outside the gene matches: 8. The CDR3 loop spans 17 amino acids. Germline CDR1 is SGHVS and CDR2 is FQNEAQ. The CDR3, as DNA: TGTGCCAGCAGCTTGCTAGCGGGGGGCCCCGGGACAGATACGCAGTATTTT. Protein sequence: CASSLLAGGPGTDTQYF.

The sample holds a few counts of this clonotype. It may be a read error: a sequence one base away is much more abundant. The CDR3 region is CASTSTDTQYF. CDR3 nucleotide sequence: TGTGCCAGCACCTCCACAGATACGCAGTATTTT. J is TRBJ2-3 and V is TRBV6-6; D is unclear. Trimming cost V 7 bases and J 2 bases, with 4 bases left between them. This CDR3 spans 11 amino acids. Germline CDR1 is MNHNY and CDR2 is SVGAGI (reference sequence).

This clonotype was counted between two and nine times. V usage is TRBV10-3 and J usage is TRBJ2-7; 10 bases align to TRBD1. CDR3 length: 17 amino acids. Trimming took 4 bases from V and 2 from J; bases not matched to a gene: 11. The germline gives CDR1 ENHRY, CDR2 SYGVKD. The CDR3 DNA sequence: TGTGCCATCAGTGGATCGCGCCGGGACAGGGGAGCCTACGAGCAGTACTTC. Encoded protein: CAISGSRRDRGAYEQYF.

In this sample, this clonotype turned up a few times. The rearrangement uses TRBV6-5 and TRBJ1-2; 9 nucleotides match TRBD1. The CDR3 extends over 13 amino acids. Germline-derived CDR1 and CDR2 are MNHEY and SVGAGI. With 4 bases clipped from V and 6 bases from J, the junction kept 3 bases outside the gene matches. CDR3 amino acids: CASSWGQGDGYTF. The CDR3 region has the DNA TGTGCCAGCAGTTGGGGACAGGGAGATGGCTACACCTTC.

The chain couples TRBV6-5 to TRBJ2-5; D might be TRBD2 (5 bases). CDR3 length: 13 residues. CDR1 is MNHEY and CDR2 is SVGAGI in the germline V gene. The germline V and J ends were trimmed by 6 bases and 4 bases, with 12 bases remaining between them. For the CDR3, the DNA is TGTGCCAGCAGGGGGATTCGGGGAGAGACCCAGTACTTC. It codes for CASRGIRGETQYF.

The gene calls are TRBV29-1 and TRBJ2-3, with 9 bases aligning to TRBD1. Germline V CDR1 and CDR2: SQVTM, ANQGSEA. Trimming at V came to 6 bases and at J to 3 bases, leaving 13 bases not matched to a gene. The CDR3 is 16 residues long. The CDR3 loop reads CSVGDRVSSLTDTQYF. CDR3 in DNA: TGCAGCGTCGGGGACAGGGTTTCGTCCCTTACAGATACGCAGTATTTT.

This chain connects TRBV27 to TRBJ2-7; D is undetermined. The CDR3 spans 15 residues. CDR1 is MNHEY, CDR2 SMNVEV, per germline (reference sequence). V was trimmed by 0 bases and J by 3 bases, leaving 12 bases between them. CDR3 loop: CASSLSGQAIYEQYV. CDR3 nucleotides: TGTGCCAGCAGTTTATCAGGCCAGGCGATCTACGAGCAGTACGTC.

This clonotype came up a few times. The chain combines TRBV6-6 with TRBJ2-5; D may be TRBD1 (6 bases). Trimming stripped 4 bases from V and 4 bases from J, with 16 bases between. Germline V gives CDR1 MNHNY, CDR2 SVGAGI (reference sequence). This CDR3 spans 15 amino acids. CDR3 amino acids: CASSSATGWGETQYF. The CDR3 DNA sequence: TGTGCCAGCAGTTCTGCGACAGGTTGGGGAGAGACCCAGTACTTC.

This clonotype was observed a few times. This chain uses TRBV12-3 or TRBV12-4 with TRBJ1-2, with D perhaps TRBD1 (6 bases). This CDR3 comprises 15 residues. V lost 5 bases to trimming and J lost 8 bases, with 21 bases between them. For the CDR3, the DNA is TGTGCCAGCAGTCCGCCCTTCACAGGGAAGTGGGGCTACACCTTC. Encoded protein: CASSPPFTGKWGYTF.